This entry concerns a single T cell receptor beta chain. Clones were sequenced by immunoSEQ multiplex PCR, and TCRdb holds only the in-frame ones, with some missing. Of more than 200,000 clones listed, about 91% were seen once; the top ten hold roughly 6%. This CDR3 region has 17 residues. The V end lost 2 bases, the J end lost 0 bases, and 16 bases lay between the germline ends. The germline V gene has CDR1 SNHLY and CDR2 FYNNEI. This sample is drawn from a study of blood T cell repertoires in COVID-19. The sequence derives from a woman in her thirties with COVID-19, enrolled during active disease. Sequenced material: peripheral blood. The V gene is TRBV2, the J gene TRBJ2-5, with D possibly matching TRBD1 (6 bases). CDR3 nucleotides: TGTGCCAGCAGTGAAAGTAGTTGGGACACGTACCAAGAGACCCAGTACTTC. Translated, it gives CASSESSWDTYQETQYF.